These 30 T cell receptor beta chains were sequenced from one sample in a study of T cells after yellow fever vaccination (dated by TCRdb to between 2018 and 2021). The sample's treatment or condition label is to be understood as: live attenuated yellow fever vaccine strain. Receptors were amplified or captured by 5' RACE. Sequencer: Illumina NovaSeq 6000. The raw public data were reprocessed by TCRdb itself: fastp quality trimming at Q25, MiXCR clonotype calling, in-frame beta chains only. Duplicate CDR3 protein sequences are folded into a single record with the most common DNA and genes. For this sample there are some 420,000 distinct CDR3 sequences; around 20% appear just once. The top ten clones comprise 18% of the sample. Specimen: PBMCs, collected before the yellow fever booster vaccination. These receptors came from a man aged 18-30 years who received the YFV17D yellow fever vaccine.

This clonotype has just a few counts. The chain has TRBV6-1 and TRBJ1-2; no definite D call. The V and J ends lost 11 bases and 5 bases respectively, with 15 bases between them. Germline loops: CDR1 MNHNS, CDR2 SASEGT. The CDR3 covers 12 residues. The chain's CDR3 is CAGTLDEYGYTF. CDR3 nucleotides: TGTGCCGGTACACTCGACGAGTATGGCTACACCTTC.

The chain links TRBV29-1 to TRBJ2-1, with TRBD2 as a possible D gene (6 bases). Germline V gives CDR1 SQVTM, CDR2 ANQGSEA. V gave up 4 bases and J gave up 9 bases, with 10 bases separating them. The CDR3 runs 11 residues. CDR3 nucleotide sequence: TGCAGCGTTGGGGCTAGCGCTGAGCAGTTCTTC. Translating it yields CSVGASAEQFF.

The chain combines TRBV20-1 with TRBJ2-3; maybe TRBD2 (5 bases). Germline CDR1 reads DFQATT; CDR2 reads SNEGSKA (reference sequence). The V gene lost 2 bases and the J gene lost 3 bases, with 9 bases spanning the gap. The CDR3 loop spans 13 amino acids. This CDR3 reads CSARFRGTDTQYF. The DNA of the CDR3 is TGCAGTGCTAGATTCAGAGGGACAGATACGCAGTATTTT.

V usage is TRBV5-1 and J usage is TRBJ2-6; 8 bases are a match to TRBD1. The V segment lost 4 bases and the J segment 2 bases; nucleotides outside the gene matches: 5. Germline-derived CDR1 and CDR2 are SGHRS and YFSETQ. The CDR3 has 16 amino acids. CDR3 residues: CASSRQGIAGANVLTF. Here the CDR3 DNA reads TGCGCCAGCAGCCGACAGGGGATAGCTGGGGCCAACGTCCTGACTTTC.

This clonotype was found many times. CDR3: CASSYGGTGELFF. CDR3 DNA: TGTGCCAGCAGTTATGGGGGCACCGGGGAGCTGTTTTTT. The chain combines TRBV6-5 with TRBJ2-2, with D possibly called TRBD1 or TRBD2 (5 bases each). Germline lookup yields CDR1 MNHEY and CDR2 SVGAGI. Trimming stripped 3 bases from V and 4 bases from J, with 6 bases between. CDR3 length equals 13 residues.

The chain has TRBV6-5 and TRBJ2-5, with D perhaps given as TRBD1 or TRBD2 (6 bases each). The CDR3 is 11 residues long. The germline CDR1 and CDR2 sequences are MNHEY and SVGAGI. The V and J ends lost 6 bases and 9 bases respectively, with 11 bases between them. Here the CDR3 reads CASRGGASQYF. CDR3 nucleotides: TGTGCCAGCAGGGGGGGCGCGTCCCAGTACTTC.

This chain links TRBV5-5 with TRBJ2-1; 7 bases are shared with TRBD1. The CDR3 extends over 14 amino acids. Germline V CDR1 and CDR2: SGHKS, YYEKEE (reference sequence). The J segment lost 5 bases and the V segment lost 5 bases, leaving 7 bases of the junction unmatched. The CDR3 coding sequence is TGTGCCAGCAGGACGGTGACAGGGAACAATGAGCAGTTCTTC. This sequence encodes CASRTVTGNNEQFF.

The chain couples TRBV6-5 to TRBJ1-3; weak D call: TRBD1 (6 bases). The V and J ends lost 2 bases and 2 bases respectively, with 13 bases between them. CDR1 is MNHEY and CDR2 is SVGAGI in the germline V gene. The CDR3 covers 16 residues. CDR3: CASSYTGQSAGNTIYF. The CDR3 DNA reads TGTGCCAGCAGTTACACAGGGCAATCGGCTGGAAACACCATATATTTT.

There are a few counts of this clonotype. This chain uses TRBV5-5 with TRBJ1-2; unclear D gene. V was trimmed by 4 bases and J by 5 bases, leaving 6 bases between them. The CDR3 is 11 residues long. Germline V CDR1 and CDR2: SGHKS, YYEKEE (reference sequence). The CDR3 loop reads CASSLTYGYTF. DNA of the CDR3: TGTGCCAGCAGCCTGACGTATGGCTACACCTTC.

In this sample, this clonotype turned up a few times. One end of the junction is discordant with germline, which a read error may explain. This chain uses TRBV6-2 or TRBV6-3 with TRBJ1-6, with D perhaps matching TRBD1 (6 bases). Germline CDR1 reads MNHEY; CDR2 reads SVGEGT. The CDR3 extends over 13 amino acids. CDR3 amino acids: CASSFTSGTPFHF. In DNA form, the CDR3 reads TGTGCCAGCAGTTTCACTTCCGGGACACCCTTCCACTTT.

V and J are TRBV18 and TRBJ2-6; 12 nucleotides agree with TRBD1. Unmatched junction bases numbered 10, after V lost 6 bases and J lost 4 bases. The length of the CDR3 is 18 residues. The germline V gene has CDR1 KGHSH and CDR2 LQKENI. The CDR3 DNA is TGTGCCAGCTCCTCCTGGGACAGGGGGCGTCTCGGGGCCAACGTCCTGACTTTC. Its protein product is CASSSWDRGRLGANVLTF.

A few counts support this clonotype. The CDR3 spells CASSLGPTGQYNEQFF. The CDR3 DNA reads TGTGCCAGCAGCTTAGGACCGACAGGACAGTACAATGAGCAGTTCTTC. The chain couples TRBV7-2 to TRBJ2-1; maybe TRBD1 (6 bases). V was trimmed by 1 base and J by 4 bases, leaving 14 bases between them. The CDR3 sequence is 16 residues long. The V gene's germline CDR1 is SGHTA and CDR2 FQGNSA.

This clonotype was observed a handful of times. CDR3 nucleotides: TGTGCCACCAGCAGAGATATAGCCAGGGCTCGCGAGCAGTACTTC. Its protein product is CATSRDIARAREQYF. This chain links TRBV15 with TRBJ2-7; D possibly corresponds to TRBD1 (5 bases). The CDR3 is made up of 15 amino acids. The V end lost 0 bases, the J end lost 6 bases, and 15 bases lay between the germline ends. Germline-derived CDR1 and CDR2 are LNHNV and YYDKDF (reference sequence).

The rearrangement links TRBV7-9 to TRBJ2-7; a weak D match, TRBD2 (5 bases). V was clipped by 7 bases and J by 1 base, with 11 bases between them. This CDR3 comprises 13 residues. Germline V gene data show CDR1 as SEHNR and CDR2 as FQNEAQ (reference sequence). DNA for the CDR3: TGTGCCAGCATCGGGAAATGGTCCTACGAGCAGTACGTC. It specifies CASIGKWSYEQYV.

This clonotype was counted a few times. V usage is TRBV6-2 or TRBV6-3 and J usage is TRBJ1-1; no firm D call. Germline V gives CDR1 MNHEY, CDR2 SVGEGT. The CDR3 has 13 amino acids. V was cut by 6 bases and J by 8 bases, with 16 bases left in between. DNA for the CDR3: TGTGCCAGCAGCCGAGGGCCCCCCCCGGAAGCTTTCTTT. It codes for CASSRGPPPEAFF.

The table lists this clonotype with many counts. The CDR3 region has the DNA TGCGCCAGCAGCCAAGATGGGCCAAGGGGGCGCGATCCCCTCCACTTT. Encoded protein: CASSQDGPRGRDPLHF. The V call is TRBV4-1, the J call TRBJ1-6; 7 positions match TRBD1. This CDR3 spans 16 amino acids. The V segment lost 0 bases and the J segment 13 bases; nucleotides outside the gene matches: 12. CDR1 and CDR2 (germline): MGHRA, YSYEKL.

V is TRBV6-6 and J is TRBJ1-4, with no clear D. Trimming cost V 0 bases and J 8 bases, with 13 bases left between them. Germline CDR1 and CDR2: MNHNY and SVGAGI (reference sequence). CDR3 length equals 15 residues. CDR3 nucleotide sequence: TGTGCCAGCAGTTACTCGGGAGGGCCGGAGGAAAAACTGTTTTTT. This gives the protein CASSYSGGPEEKLFF.

The CDR3 DNA reads TGCGCCAGCAGCCAAGATCTGGGCGTAGATACGCAGTATTTT. It is translated as CASSQDLGVDTQYF. The chain links TRBV4-3 to TRBJ2-3; no reliable D call. Germline values: CDR1 LGHNA, CDR2 YSLEER. The germline V and J ends were trimmed by 0 bases and 5 bases, with 9 bases remaining between them. CDR3 length: 14 residues.

The chain has TRBV2 and TRBJ2-3; TRBD2 matches 10 bases. V lost 10 bases, J lost 5 bases, and 9 bases stayed unmatched. The CDR3 has 14 amino acids. CDR1 is SNHLY, CDR2 FYNNEI, per germline. CDR3 DNA: TGTGCCACCCAGCGGGGGGGCCTTATAGATACGCAGTATTTT. This translates into CATQRGGLIDTQYF.

The V gene is TRBV24-1, the J gene TRBJ1-2; tentatively, D is TRBD1 (5 bases). This CDR3 is 14 amino acids long. Trimming stripped 2 bases from V and 4 bases from J, with 10 bases between. Per the germline V gene, CDR1 is KGHDR and CDR2 is SFDVKD. CDR3 region: CATSDSGRLYGYTF. The CDR3 nucleotides read TGTGCCACCAGTGATTCGGGACGGCTCTATGGCTACACCTTC.

This chain joins TRBV7-2 and TRBJ2-1, with D uncertain. The ends were cut back, 3 bases at V and 5 bases at J, with 8 bases in the middle. CDR1 and CDR2 from the germline V gene are SGHTA and FQGNSA. The CDR3 is 13 residues long. In DNA form, the CDR3 reads TGTGCCAGCAGCTTCTACGGAGACAATGAGCAGTTCTTC. Translated: CASSFYGDNEQFF.

The gene calls are TRBV10-3 and TRBJ1-2; D unresolved. The V end was cut by 8 bases, the J end by 3 bases, with 10 bases between. The CDR3 extends over 12 amino acids. Germline V lookup: CDR1 ENHRY, CDR2 SYGVKD. The CDR3 reads CAISRLDYGYTF. The CDR3 nucleotides read TGTGCCATCTCCAGGTTGGACTATGGCTACACCTTC.

This clonotype was detected only a few times. This chain joins TRBV24-1 and TRBJ2-2, with a possible D match to TRBD1 (6 bases). The CDR3 is 13 amino acids. Germline assignment: CDR1 KGHDR and CDR2 SFDVKD. Trimming left V 10 bases short and J 1 base short, with 9 bases between. Here the CDR3 reads CATRGQNTGELFF. In nucleotides, the CDR3 is TGTGCCACGAGGGGACAGAACACCGGGGAGCTGTTTTTT.

This clonotype has more than one count but fewer than ten. The chain employs TRBV6-5 and TRBJ2-7, with D possibly being TRBD1 (6 bases). V was clipped by 5 bases and J by 3 bases, with 14 bases between them. This CDR3 is built from 14 residues. Germline CDR1 and CDR2: MNHEY and SVGAGI. Here the CDR3 reads CASSMRGTIYEQYF. The CDR3 DNA is TGTGCCAGCAGTATGAGGGGGACAATCTACGAGCAGTACTTC.

This clonotype was detected only a few times. This chain uses TRBV12-3 or TRBV12-4 with TRBJ1-6; 7 bases map to TRBD1. The V and J ends lost 5 bases and 7 bases, in that order; junction bases with no gene match: 5. The CDR3 runs 14 residues. The CDR3 is CASSQGQKNSPLHF. In DNA, the CDR3 is TGTGCCAGCAGTCAGGGACAGAAGAATTCACCCCTCCACTTT.

This clonotype was seen ten or more times. J is TRBJ1-3 and V is TRBV4-1, with D unresolved. Trimming removed 1 base from V and 0 bases from J, with 7 bases in between. This CDR3 has 15 residues. CDR1 is MGHRA, CDR2 YSYEKL, per germline. CDR3 amino acids: CASSQVRSSGNTIYF. CDR3 coding DNA: TGCGCCAGCAGCCAAGTCCGGTCCTCTGGAAACACCATATATTTT.

This clonotype showed up just a few times. The chain uses TRBV12-3 or TRBV12-4 and TRBJ2-7; the D call may be TRBD1 or TRBD2 (5 bases each). V lost 4 bases to trimming and J lost 6 bases, with 16 bases between them. The CDR3 spans 14 residues. CDR3 DNA: TGTGCCAGCAGTTCTGGGGGATACTACGTCGAGCAGTACTTC. Translated, it gives CASSSGGYYVEQYF.

The chain employs TRBV4-2 and TRBJ2-1, with TRBD2 matching over 10 bases. This CDR3 contains 18 residues. Germline CDR1 reads LGHNA; CDR2 reads YNFKEQ. V shed 2 bases, J shed 4 bases, and the junction held 11 bases outside the gene matches. CDR3 sequence: CASSQRDLTSGVYNEQFF. Here the CDR3 DNA reads TGTGCCAGCAGCCAAAGGGACCTTACTAGCGGGGTTTACAATGAGCAGTTCTTC.

The chain couples TRBV14 to TRBJ1-4; D possibly corresponds to TRBD1 (5 bases). From germline, CDR1 is SGHDN and CDR2 FVKESK. Trimming stripped 4 bases from V and 6 bases from J, with 15 bases between. The length of the CDR3 is 15 residues. The CDR3 nucleotides read TGTGCCAGCAGCCCGAGGCACGGGGCGTATGAAAAACTGTTTTTT. This encodes CASSPRHGAYEKLFF.

The CDR3, as DNA: TGCGCCAGCAGCCAAGGTTGGTCCGGGCCCGACTCTCCTTACGAGCAGTACGTC. This sequence encodes CASSQGWSGPDSPYEQYV. The rearrangement uses TRBV4-1 and TRBJ2-7, with D uncertain. Germline CDR1 and CDR2: MGHRA and YSYEKL. CDR3 length equals 18 residues. The V gene lost 1 base and the J gene lost 4 bases, with 23 bases spanning the gap.